These 16 T cell receptor beta chains were all obtained from the same sample, sequenced in a study of blood T cell repertoires in COVID-19. Only in-frame clones appear in the TCRdb table, and some are missing; sequencing was by immunoSEQ multiplex PCR. The sample yields more than 300,000 clones, around 87% seen once. Sequenced sample: PBMCs or T cells enriched from blood (not recorded which). The receptors were gathered from a man aged 35 to 55 in a cohort exposed to, infected with or recovered from COVID-19 (not recorded which).

This chain uses TRBV3-1 (or the pseudogene TRBV3-2) with TRBJ1-1; possibly TRBD1 for D (5 bases). V lost 1 base, J lost 11 bases, and 14 bases lay in between. CDR1 is LGHDT and CDR2 is YNNKEL in the germline V gene (reference sequence). CDR3 length: 13 amino acids. CDR3 region: CASSQVFRAGAFF. In DNA, the CDR3 is TGTGCCAGCAGCCAAGTGTTTCGGGCAGGGGCTTTCTTT.

The genes are TRBV7-9 and TRBJ2-1, with D possibly being TRBD1 (6 bases). Trimming took 3 bases from V and 8 from J, leaving 20 bases between them. Germline V gene data show CDR1 as SEHNR and CDR2 as FQNEAQ (reference sequence). The CDR3 runs to 16 residues. The CDR3, as DNA: TGTGCCAGCAGCTTTGTCATAGCGACAAAGGGGGATGAGCAGTTCTTC. Translation gives CASSFVIATKGDEQFF.

This clone was counted a few times. The genes are TRBV20-1 and TRBJ2-5; TRBD1 might be the D (5 bases). The CDR3 has 11 residues. The germline V gene encodes CDR1 DFQATT and CDR2 SNEGSKA (reference sequence). Trimming took off 2 bases at V and 9 bases at J, with 10 bases between the two ends. The CDR3 DNA reads TGCAGTGCTAGATCTGGGGCGGCCCAGTACTTC. It codes for CSARSGAAQYF.

The rearrangement links TRBV5-1 to TRBJ2-7; D perhaps matches TRBD2 (6 bases). In germline, CDR1 is SGHRS, CDR2 YFSETQ. V shed 0 bases and J shed 4 bases, with 14 bases lying between them. The CDR3 sequence is 15 residues long. The CDR3 nucleotides are TGCGCCAGCAGCTTGGAAGGGGCGGGGAGGTACGAGCAGTACTTC. Its protein is CASSLEGAGRYEQYF.

The J gene is TRBJ2-1, the V gene TRBV9; tentative D call: TRBD2 (6 bases). The CDR3 totals 16 residues. Trimming pared 0 bases from V and 3 bases from J, leaving 13 bases between. The germline V gene has CDR1 SGDLS and CDR2 YYNGEE. The CDR3 is CASSVGGTAFYNEQFF. The CDR3 DNA is TGTGCCAGCAGCGTAGGGGGGACTGCCTTCTACAATGAGCAGTTCTTC.

V and J are TRBV7-7 and TRBJ2-1; tentatively, D is TRBD1 (7 bases). Germline-derived CDR1 and CDR2 are SSHAT and FNYEAQ (reference sequence). Trimming removed 2 bases from V and 9 bases from J, with 17 bases in between. CDR3 length: 15 residues. CDR3 DNA: TGTGCCAGCAGCTTAAATCCCCAGGGGGGAGGTGAGCAGTTCTTC. Translating gives CASSLNPQGGGEQFF.

A few counts support this clone. This chain joins TRBV2 and TRBJ2-2, with 9 positions matching TRBD2. CDR3 size: 15 residues. V lost 7 bases to trimming and J lost 2 bases; unmatched junction nucleotides: 5. Germline CDR1 SNHLY, CDR2 FYNNEI. CDR3 sequence (DNA): TGTGCCAGCAAGACTAGCGGTAGAAACACCGGGGAGCTGTTTTTT. Protein: CASKTSGRNTGELFF.

The V call is TRBV2, the J call TRBJ1-2; 8 nucleotides match TRBD1. J lost 6 bases, V lost 6 bases, and 12 bases had no gene match. The CDR3 consists of 15 residues. Germline values: CDR1 SNHLY, CDR2 FYNNEI. CDR3 nucleotides: TGTGCCAGCAGCGGTTTCGGACAGGGAGGGGATGGCTACACCTTC. Translated: CASSGFGQGGDGYTF.

V usage is TRBV11-2 and J usage is TRBJ2-7; 15 bases agree with TRBD2. Germline V gives CDR1 SGHAT, CDR2 FQNNGV. The CDR3 spans 15 residues. The J segment lost 5 bases and the V segment lost 5 bases, leaving 4 bases of the junction unmatched. The CDR3 here is CASSQGTSGRNEQYF. For the CDR3, the DNA is TGTGCCAGCAGCCAAGGGACTAGCGGGAGGAACGAGCAGTACTTC.

The J gene is TRBJ2-1, the V gene TRBV11-2; D might be TRBD2 (6 bases). The CDR3 totals 14 residues. Germline CDR1 is SGHAT and CDR2 is FQNNGV. Trimming left V 5 bases short and J 2 bases short, with 10 bases between. CDR3: CASSLSGTYNEQFF. The CDR3, as DNA: TGTGCCAGCAGCCTTAGCGGCACCTACAATGAGCAGTTCTTC. Full variable domain (remainder filled in from reference TRBV11-2 and TRBJ2-1): EAGVAQSPRYKIIEKRQSVAFWCNPISGHATLYWYQQILGQGPKLLIQFQNNGVVDDSQLPKDRFSAERLKGVDSTLKIQPAKLEDSAVYLCASSLSGTYNEQFFGPGTRLTVL.

The V gene is TRBV6-5, the J gene TRBJ2-7; 10 bases agree with TRBD2. The CDR3 runs to 14 residues. V lost 4 bases, J lost 8 bases, and 8 bases stayed unmatched. Germline lookup yields CDR1 MNHEY and CDR2 SVGAGI. CDR3 protein: CASSSELAGSKQYF. DNA for the CDR3: TGTGCCAGCAGTTCGGAACTAGCGGGAAGCAAGCAGTACTTC.

The chain has TRBV9 and TRBJ2-1; 10 bases fit TRBD2. Germline V gene sequence: CDR1 SGDLS, CDR2 YYNGEE. V lost 0 bases and J lost 6; bases outside the gene matches: 6. There are 16 residues in the CDR3. The CDR3 protein is CASSVGLAGASNEQFF. The CDR3 nucleotides are TGTGCCAGCAGCGTAGGCCTAGCGGGAGCCTCCAATGAGCAGTTCTTC.

The chain combines TRBV10-3 with TRBJ2-1; 11 nucleotides line up with TRBD1. The ends lost 4 bases at V and 6 bases at J; junction bases unmatched: 2. Germline CDR1 and CDR2: ENHRY and SYGVKD. The CDR3 extends over 14 amino acids. The CDR3 spells CAISGGQGGNEQFF. The CDR3 nucleotides read TGTGCCATCAGTGGGGGACAGGGGGGCAATGAGCAGTTCTTC.

The chain is built from TRBV7-9 and TRBJ1-4; unclear D gene. In germline, CDR1 is SEHNR, CDR2 FQNEAQ (reference sequence). The CDR3 extends over 15 amino acids. Between the trimmed V and J ends, which lost 1 base and 0 bases, there was a span of 6 bases. CDR3 DNA sequence: TGTGCCAGCAGCTTAGTACCTACAACTAATGAAAAACTGTTTTTT. Translation gives CASSLVPTTNEKLFF.

V is TRBV10-3 and J is TRBJ1-2; TRBD1 aligns across 9 bases. CDR1 ENHRY and CDR2 SYGVKD come from the germline V gene. This CDR3 contains 15 residues. V lost 5 bases and J lost 8; bases outside the gene matches: 12. The CDR3 DNA sequence: TGTGCCATCAGTCAATCCGGGACAGGGAGAGAGGGCTACACCTTC. Protein sequence: CAISQSGTGREGYTF.

This clone showed up just once. The genes are TRBV6-5 and TRBJ2-2; 8 bases agree with TRBD1. The ends lost 0 bases at V and 7 bases at J; junction bases unmatched: 7. Germline assignment: CDR1 MNHEY and CDR2 SVGAGI. The CDR3 runs to 16 residues. This chain's CDR3 is CASSYSSDRVDGELFF. The CDR3 DNA reads TGTGCCAGCAGTTACTCCTCGGACAGGGTGGACGGGGAGCTGTTTTTT.